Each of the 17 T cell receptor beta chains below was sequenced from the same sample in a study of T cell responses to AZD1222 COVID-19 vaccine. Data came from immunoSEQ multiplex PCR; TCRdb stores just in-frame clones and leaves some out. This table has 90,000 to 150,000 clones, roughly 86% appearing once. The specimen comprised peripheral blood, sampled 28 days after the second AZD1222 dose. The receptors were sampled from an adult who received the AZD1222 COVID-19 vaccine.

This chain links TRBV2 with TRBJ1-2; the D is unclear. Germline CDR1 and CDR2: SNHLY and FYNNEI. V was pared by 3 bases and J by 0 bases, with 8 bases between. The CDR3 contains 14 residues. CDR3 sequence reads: CASSEALANYGYTF. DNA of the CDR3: TGTGCCAGCAGTGAGGCACTAGCTAACTATGGCTACACCTTC.

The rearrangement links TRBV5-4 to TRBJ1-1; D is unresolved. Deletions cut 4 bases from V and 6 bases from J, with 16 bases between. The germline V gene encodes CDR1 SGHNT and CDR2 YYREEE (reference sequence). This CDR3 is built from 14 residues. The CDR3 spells CASSQDLRNPEAFF. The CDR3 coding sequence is TGTGCCAGCAGCCAAGACCTACGCAACCCTGAAGCTTTCTTT.

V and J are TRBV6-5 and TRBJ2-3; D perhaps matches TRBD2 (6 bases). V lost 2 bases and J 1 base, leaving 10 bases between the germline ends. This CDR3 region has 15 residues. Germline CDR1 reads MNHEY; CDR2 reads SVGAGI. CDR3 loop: CASSYRDWGTDTQYF. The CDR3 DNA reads TGTGCCAGCAGTTACCGGGACTGGGGCACAGATACGCAGTATTTT.

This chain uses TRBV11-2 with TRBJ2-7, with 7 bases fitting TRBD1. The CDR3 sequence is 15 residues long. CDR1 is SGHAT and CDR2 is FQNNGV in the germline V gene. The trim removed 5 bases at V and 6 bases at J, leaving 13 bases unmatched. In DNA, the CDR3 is TGTGCCAGCAGCCCTCTTCGTAGGGGGCTCGGCGAGCAGTACTTC. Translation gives CASSPLRRGLGEQYF.

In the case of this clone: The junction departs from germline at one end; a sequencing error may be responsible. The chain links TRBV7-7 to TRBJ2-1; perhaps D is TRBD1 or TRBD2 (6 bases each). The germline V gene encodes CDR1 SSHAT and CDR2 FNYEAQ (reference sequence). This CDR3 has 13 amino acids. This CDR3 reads CASSLQQGGEQFF. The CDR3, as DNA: TGTGCTAGCAGCTTACAACAGGGAGGTGAGCAGTTCTTC.

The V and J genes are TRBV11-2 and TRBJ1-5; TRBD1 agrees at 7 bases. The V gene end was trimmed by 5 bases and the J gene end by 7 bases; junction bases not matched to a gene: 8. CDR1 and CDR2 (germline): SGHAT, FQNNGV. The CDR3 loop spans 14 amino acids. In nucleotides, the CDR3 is TGTGCCAGCAGCCCGGGGACAGTGAAGCAGCCCCAGCATTTT. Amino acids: CASSPGTVKQPQHF. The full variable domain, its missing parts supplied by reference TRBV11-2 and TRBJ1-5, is EAGVAQSPRYKIIEKRQSVAFWCNPISGHATLYWYQQILGQGPKLLIQFQNNGVVDDSQLPKDRFSAERLKGVDSTLKIQPAKLEDSAVYLCASSPGTVKQPQHFGDGTRLSIL.

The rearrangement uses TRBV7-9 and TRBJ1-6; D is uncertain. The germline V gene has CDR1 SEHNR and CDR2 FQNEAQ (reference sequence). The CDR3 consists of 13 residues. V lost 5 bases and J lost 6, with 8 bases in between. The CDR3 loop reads CASSKDTNSPLHF. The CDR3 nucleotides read TGTGCCAGCAGCAAAGACACTAATTCACCCCTCCACTTT.

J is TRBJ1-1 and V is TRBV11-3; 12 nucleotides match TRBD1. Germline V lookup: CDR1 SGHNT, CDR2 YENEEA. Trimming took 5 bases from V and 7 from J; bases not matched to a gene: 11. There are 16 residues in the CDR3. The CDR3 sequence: CASSPGTGGGVDEAFF. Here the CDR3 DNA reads TGTGCCAGCAGCCCAGGGACAGGGGGCGGAGTGGATGAAGCTTTCTTT.

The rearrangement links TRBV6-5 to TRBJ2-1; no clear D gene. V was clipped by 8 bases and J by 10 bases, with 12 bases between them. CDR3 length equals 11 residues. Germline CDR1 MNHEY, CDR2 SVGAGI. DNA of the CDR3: TGTGCCAGCGGATCAGATTTGGAGCAGTTCTTC. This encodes CASGSDLEQFF.

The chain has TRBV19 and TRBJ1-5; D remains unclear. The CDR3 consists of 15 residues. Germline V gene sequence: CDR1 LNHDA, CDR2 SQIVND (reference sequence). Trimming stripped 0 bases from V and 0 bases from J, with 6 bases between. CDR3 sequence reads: CASSIDHYSNQPQHF. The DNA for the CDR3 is TGTGCCAGTAGTATAGATCATTATAGCAATCAGCCCCAGCATTTT.

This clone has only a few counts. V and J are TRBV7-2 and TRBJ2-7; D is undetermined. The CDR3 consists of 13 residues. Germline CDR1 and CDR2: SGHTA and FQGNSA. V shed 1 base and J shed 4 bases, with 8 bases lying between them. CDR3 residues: CASSLGRAYEQYF. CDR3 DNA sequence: TGTGCCAGCAGCTTAGGCCGAGCTTACGAGCAGTACTTC. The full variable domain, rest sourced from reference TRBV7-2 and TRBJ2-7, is GAGVSQSPSNKVTEKGKDVELRCDPISGHTALYWYRQSLGQGLEFLIYFQGNSAPDKSGLPSDRFSAERTGGSVSTLTIQRTQQEDSAVYLCASSLGRAYEQYFGPGTRLTVT.

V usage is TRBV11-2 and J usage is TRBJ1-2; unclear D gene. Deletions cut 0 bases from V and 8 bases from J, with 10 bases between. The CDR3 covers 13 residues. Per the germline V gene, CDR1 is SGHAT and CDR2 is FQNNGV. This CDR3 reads CASSLDHGQGYTF. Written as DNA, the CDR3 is TGTGCCAGCAGCTTAGATCATGGGCAGGGCTACACCTTC.

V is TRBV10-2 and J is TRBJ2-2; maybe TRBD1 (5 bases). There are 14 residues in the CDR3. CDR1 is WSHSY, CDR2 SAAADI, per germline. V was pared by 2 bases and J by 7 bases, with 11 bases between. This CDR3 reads CASSEASQVGELFF. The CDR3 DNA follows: TGCGCCAGCAGTGAGGCGTCACAGGTCGGGGAGCTGTTTTTT.

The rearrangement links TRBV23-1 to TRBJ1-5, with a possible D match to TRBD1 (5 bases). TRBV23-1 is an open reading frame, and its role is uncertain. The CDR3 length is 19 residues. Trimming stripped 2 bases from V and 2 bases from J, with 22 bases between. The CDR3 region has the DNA TGCGCCAGCAGTCAACCCCCAGTCAGGGCCCCCGGGTGCAATCAGCCCCAGCATTTT. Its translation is CASSQPPVRAPGCNQPQHF.

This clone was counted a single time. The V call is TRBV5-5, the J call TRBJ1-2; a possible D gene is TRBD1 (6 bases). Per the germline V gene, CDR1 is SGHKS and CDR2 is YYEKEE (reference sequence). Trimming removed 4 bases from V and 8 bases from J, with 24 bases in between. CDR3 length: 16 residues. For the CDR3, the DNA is TGTGCCAGCAGCCTAGGCCGGGACACCACTCTCTCCGGCTACACCTTC. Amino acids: CASSLGRDTTLSGYTF.

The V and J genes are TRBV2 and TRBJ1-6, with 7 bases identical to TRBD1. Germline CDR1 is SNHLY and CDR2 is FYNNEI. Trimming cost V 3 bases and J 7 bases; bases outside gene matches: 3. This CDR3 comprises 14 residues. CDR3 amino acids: CASSETGRNSPLHF. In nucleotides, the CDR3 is TGTGCCAGCAGTGAGACAGGGAGAAATTCACCCCTCCACTTT.

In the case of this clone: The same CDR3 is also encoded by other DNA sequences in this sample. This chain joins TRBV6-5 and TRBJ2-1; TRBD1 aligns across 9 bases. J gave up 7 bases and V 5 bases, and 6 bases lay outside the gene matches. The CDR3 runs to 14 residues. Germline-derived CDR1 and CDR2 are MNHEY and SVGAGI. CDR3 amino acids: CASSPGTGKNEQFF. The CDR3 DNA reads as TGTGCCAGCAGTCCAGGGACAGGGAAGAATGAGCAGTTCTTC.